The 23 T cell receptor beta chains listed next were all sequenced from one sample in a study of cytomegalovirus exposure and HLA in healthy donors. Profiled with immunoSEQ multiplex PCR; TCRdb holds only in-frame clones, not every one. Here the sample spans around 350,000 clones, 86% being singletons. The sequenced sample was PBMCs. These receptors originate from a woman aged 18-35 years in good health and CMV-seronegative.

This clone was observed a few times. The V call is TRBV6-4, the J call TRBJ2-3; 10 bases match TRBD2. The CDR3 has 15 amino acids. The junction had 4 bases not matched to a gene; V was cut back by 2 bases and J by 5 bases. CDR1 is MRHNA, CDR2 SNTAGT, per germline. For the CDR3, the DNA is TGTGCCAGCAGTGACGGAGCGGGGGGGCAAGATACGCAGTATTTT. Translated, it gives CASSDGAGGQDTQYF.

A single count supports this clone. The CDR3 DNA reads TGTGCCAGCAGACACAGGGGCCTGTTCATGAACACTGAAGCTTTCTTT. This encodes CASRHRGLFMNTEAFF. This rearrangement joins TRBV28 to TRBJ1-1, with 7 nucleotides matching TRBD1. The CDR3 has 16 amino acids. Germline V lookup: CDR1 MDHEN, CDR2 SYDVKM. J was trimmed by 0 bases and V by 6 bases; bases with no gene match: 10.

The chain employs TRBV7-9 and TRBJ2-7, with D maybe TRBD1 (6 bases). CDR1 SEHNR and CDR2 FQNEAQ come from the germline V gene (reference sequence). This CDR3 is 15 amino acids long. V lost 4 bases and J lost 4, with 17 bases in between. CDR3 loop: CASSSHLQGPYEQYF. Written as DNA, the CDR3 is TGTGCCAGCAGCTCCCATCTACAGGGACCTTACGAGCAGTACTTC. Full variable domain (rest looked up from reference TRBV7-9 and TRBJ2-7): DTGVSQNPRHKITKRGQNVTFRCDPISEHNRLYWYRQTLGQGPEFLTYFQNEAQLEKSRLLSDRFSAERPKGSFSTLEIQRTEQGDSAMYLCASSSHLQGPYEQYFGPGTRLTVT.

A word on this clone: Other DNA sequences in the same sample also yield this CDR3. This rearrangement joins TRBV5-4 to TRBJ2-1; D is uncertain. Between the trimmed V and J ends, which lost 3 bases and 9 bases, there was a span of 7 bases. Germline values: CDR1 SGHNT, CDR2 YYREEE (reference sequence). The CDR3 runs 11 residues. This CDR3 reads CASSSSGEQFF. CDR3 nucleotides: TGTGCCAGCAGCTCCTCCGGTGAGCAGTTCTTC.

The J gene is TRBJ2-5, the V gene TRBV4-2, with 9 bases that match TRBD2. The germline CDR1 and CDR2 sequences are LGHNA and YNFKEQ. CDR3 length equals 17 residues. Trimming at V came to 1 base and at J to 5 bases, leaving 11 bases not matched to a gene. For the CDR3, the DNA is TGTGCCAGCAGCCAAGGGGCGGGAGGGTTCCCGGAGGAGACCCAGTACTTC. It translates to CASSQGAGGFPEETQYF.

This chain uses TRBV28 with TRBJ1-4; D is unresolved. V lost 5 bases and J 6 bases, leaving 13 bases between the germline ends. The CDR3 totals 14 residues. The V gene's germline CDR1 is MDHEN and CDR2 SYDVKM. The CDR3 DNA sequence: TGTGCCAGCAGTCTCCTTTCAGAGGATGAAAAACTGTTTTTT. It is translated as CASSLLSEDEKLFF.

This clone was recorded a few times. The chain couples TRBV7-9 to TRBJ1-2; TRBD1 is a possible D gene (5 bases). CDR3 length: 13 residues. The V end was cut by 4 bases, the J end by 5 bases, with 11 bases between. CDR1 is SEHNR and CDR2 is FQNEAQ in the germline V gene (reference sequence). For the CDR3, the DNA is TGTGCCAGCAGCTACGGACACTTATATGGCTACACCTTC. Translation gives CASSYGHLYGYTF.

This chain links TRBV7-2 with TRBJ2-2; tentatively, D is TRBD1 (6 bases). The V end was cut by 5 bases, the J end by 5 bases, with 18 bases between. The CDR3 contains 16 residues. Germline CDR1 SGHTA, CDR2 FQGNSA. The CDR3 DNA reads as TGTGCCAGCAGCCACGGGACACCGGTGGGAACCGGGGAGCTGTTTTTT. It yields the protein CASSHGTPVGTGELFF.

This clone was observed once. The V gene is TRBV2, the J gene TRBJ1-5, with no clear D. The germline CDR1 and CDR2 sequences are SNHLY and FYNNEI. V lost 7 bases to trimming and J lost 3 bases, with 7 bases between them. The CDR3 extends over 12 amino acids. The CDR3 DNA sequence: TGTGCCAGCAAACTTTACAATCAGCCCCAGCATTTT. Protein sequence: CASKLYNQPQHF.

V is TRBV27 and J is TRBJ2-1; 11 bases match TRBD2. From germline, CDR1 is MNHEY and CDR2 SMNVEV (reference sequence). V shed 5 bases, J shed 7 bases, and the junction held 7 bases outside the gene matches. The CDR3 contains 15 residues. CDR3 protein: CASSPSSGRRNEQFF. CDR3 nucleotide sequence: TGTGCCAGCAGTCCCTCTAGCGGGAGGAGGAATGAGCAGTTCTTC.

The genes are TRBV6-1 and TRBJ2-5; possibly TRBD2 for D (5 bases). Germline CDR1 MNHNS, CDR2 SASEGT. This CDR3 is built from 12 residues. The V gene lost 7 bases and the J gene lost 6 bases, with 12 bases spanning the gap. The CDR3: CASNFGEKTQYF. CDR3 coding DNA: TGTGCCAGCAATTTCGGGGAAAAGACCCAGTACTTC.

V gene TRBV29-1 combines with J gene TRBJ2-2; 9 bases map to TRBD1. The germline V gene has CDR1 SQVTM and CDR2 ANQGSEA. This CDR3 is built from 13 residues. The V gene end was trimmed by 7 bases and the J gene end by 4 bases; junction bases not matched to a gene: 4. The CDR3 is CSATGGPTGELFF. The CDR3 bases are TGCAGCGCAACAGGGGGCCCCACCGGGGAGCTGTTTTTT.

This clone was seen only once. The gene calls are TRBV27 and TRBJ2-7; TRBD2 might be the D (5 bases). CDR1 is MNHEY and CDR2 is SMNVEV in the germline V gene (reference sequence). Trimming cost V 0 bases and J 4 bases, with 16 bases left between them. The CDR3 length is 16 residues. The DNA for the CDR3 is TGTGCCAGCAGTTTATCGGCCCCTTGGGAGTTGTACGAGCAGTACTTC. It is translated as CASSLSAPWELYEQYF.

V and J are TRBV2 and TRBJ1-5; TRBD1 is a possible D gene (5 bases). CDR1 SNHLY and CDR2 FYNNEI come from the germline V gene. Trimming removed 3 bases at V and 3 bases at J, with 9 bases between. This CDR3 contains 14 residues. For the CDR3, the DNA is TGTGCCAGCAGTGACGGCAGGGACAATCAGCCCCAGCATTTT. This sequence encodes CASSDGRDNQPQHF.

The chain has TRBV10-1 and TRBJ1-3; D call uncertain. Trimming removed 0 bases from V and 0 bases from J, with 21 bases in between. There are 20 residues in the CDR3. The germline gives CDR1 WNHNN, CDR2 SYGVQD (reference sequence). This chain's CDR3 is CASSESSGEGVEISGNTIYF. As DNA, the CDR3 is TGCGCCAGCAGTGAGTCGTCTGGCGAGGGCGTCGAGATCTCTGGAAACACCATATATTTT.

This clone has only one observation. The chain carries TRBV30 and TRBJ1-5; no definite D call. The CDR3 consists of 16 residues. V lost 0 bases, J lost 2 bases, and 14 bases lay in between. From germline, CDR1 is GTSNPN and CDR2 SVGIG (reference sequence). In DNA, the CDR3 is TGTGCCTGGAGTGTACGAGGAGTGGGTGGCAATCAGCCCCAGCATTTT. It is translated as CAWSVRGVGGNQPQHF.

V gene TRBV5-1 combines with J gene TRBJ1-6; TRBD1 aligns across 8 bases. J was trimmed by 5 bases and V by 0 bases; bases with no gene match: 4. The CDR3 has 16 amino acids. CDR1 SGHRS and CDR2 YFSETQ come from the germline V gene. The CDR3 sequence is CASSLVGQDNNSPLHF. The CDR3 DNA sequence: TGCGCCAGCAGCTTGGTGGGACAGGATAATAATTCACCCCTCCACTTT. Based on the CDR3 plus reference TRBV5-1 and TRBJ1-6, the full variable domain is KAGVTQTPRYLIKTRGQQVTLSCSPISGHRSVSWYQQTPGQGLQFLFEYFSETQRNKGNFPGRFSGRQFSNSRSEMNVSTLELGDSALYLCASSLVGQDNNSPLHFGNGTRLTVT.

The sample holds one count of this clone. V usage is TRBV5-1 and J usage is TRBJ1-4, with D unclear. Germline V gene lookup returns CDR1 SGHRS and CDR2 YFSETQ. Trimming took off 3 bases at V and 6 bases at J, with 15 bases between the two ends. The CDR3 loop spans 15 amino acids. CDR3 sequence reads: CASSSTSGGYEKLFF. The CDR3 coding sequence is TGCGCCAGCAGCTCCACATCCGGAGGGTATGAAAAACTGTTTTTT. The full variable domain, completed using reference TRBV5-1 and TRBJ1-4, is KAGVTQTPRYLIKTRGQQVTLSCSPISGHRSVSWYQQTPGQGLQFLFEYFSETQRNKGNFPGRFSGRQFSNSRSEMNVSTLELGDSALYLCASSSTSGGYEKLFFGSGTQLSVL.

The chain recombines TRBV29-1 with TRBJ2-3; 7 bases map to TRBD2. V trimming: 7 bases; J trimming: 1 base; junction bases outside the gene matches: 8. Germline loops: CDR1 SQVTM, CDR2 ANQGSEA. The CDR3 is made up of 14 amino acids. Here the CDR3 reads CSAREGGGTDTQYF. The CDR3 DNA is TGCAGCGCCCGTGAGGGAGGGGGCACAGATACGCAGTATTTT.

This rearrangement joins TRBV5-1 to TRBJ2-5, with D maybe TRBD2 (6 bases). Germline V CDR1 and CDR2: SGHRS, YFSETQ. The CDR3 is 15 amino acids. Trimming left V 0 bases short and J 1 base short, with 10 bases between. The CDR3 DNA sequence: TGCGCCAGCAGCTTGGGTAGTAGCGGCCAAGAGACCCAGTACTTC. Translated, it gives CASSLGSSGQETQYF. Combining the CDR3 with reference TRBV5-1 and TRBJ2-5 gives the whole variable domain KAGVTQTPRYLIKTRGQQVTLSCSPISGHRSVSWYQQTPGQGLQFLFEYFSETQRNKGNFPGRFSGRQFSNSRSEMNVSTLELGDSALYLCASSLGSSGQETQYFGPGTRLLVL.

The V call is TRBV6-1, the J call TRBJ1-5; TRBD1 is a possible D gene (6 bases). The CDR3 runs to 15 residues. The germline V and J ends were trimmed by 6 bases and 2 bases, with 14 bases remaining between them. Germline assignment: CDR1 MNHNS and CDR2 SASEGT. CDR3 loop: CASSHGGAGNQPQHF. The CDR3 DNA sequence: TGTGCCAGCAGCCACGGGGGGGCTGGCAATCAGCCCCAGCATTTT.

The chain has TRBV2 and TRBJ2-7; 10 bases map to TRBD1. Germline loops: CDR1 SNHLY, CDR2 FYNNEI. Trimming took 6 bases from V and 5 from J; bases not matched to a gene: 1. The CDR3 is 12 amino acids. The CDR3 here is CASRGQGDEQYF. The CDR3 DNA reads TGTGCCAGCAGAGGACAGGGGGACGAGCAGTACTTC.

The chain uses TRBV27 and TRBJ1-1; 7 nucleotides match TRBD1. V trimming: 6 bases; J trimming: 1 base; junction bases outside the gene matches: 5. The CDR3 has 14 amino acids. Germline CDR1 reads MNHEY; CDR2 reads SMNVEV (reference sequence). CDR3 protein: CASSPGQTNTEAFF. CDR3 DNA: TGTGCCAGCAGCCCGGGACAGACGAACACTGAAGCTTTCTTT.